The text below deals with one T cell receptor beta chain. Antigen unknown. This sample was included in a study of cytomegalovirus exposure and HLA in healthy donors. Study details: In an earlier analysis, 90 million to 130 million unique TCR beta sequences were found from 150 million to 200 million T cells.

It was with 60 Vbeta and 13 Jbeta primers that the PCR ran. Clones were sequenced by immunoSEQ multiplex PCR, and TCRdb holds only the in-frame ones, with some missing. Of over 120,000 clones listed, roughly 74% are singletons. Looked up from germline, CDR1 is MDHEN and CDR2 is SYDVKM. The CDR3 spans 14 residues. V gave up 2 bases and J gave up 2 bases, with 10 bases separating them. Study conclusions and caveats: Presence/absence comparisons presumed near-even sequencing depth among donors. Versus the roughly 700-donor mean, an Asian-associated ancestry cluster reportedly showed fewer N-insertions in a later analysis.

The clonotype originates from a woman aged 18 to 35 in good health and CMV-seropositive. The rearrangement uses TRBV28 and TRBJ2-7; possibly TRBD2 for D (6 bases). Sequencing was performed on PBMCs. DNA of the CDR3: TGTGCCAGCAGTTTAATCGGGGGAACCTACGAGCAGTACTTC. Its translation: CASSLIGGTYEQYF.